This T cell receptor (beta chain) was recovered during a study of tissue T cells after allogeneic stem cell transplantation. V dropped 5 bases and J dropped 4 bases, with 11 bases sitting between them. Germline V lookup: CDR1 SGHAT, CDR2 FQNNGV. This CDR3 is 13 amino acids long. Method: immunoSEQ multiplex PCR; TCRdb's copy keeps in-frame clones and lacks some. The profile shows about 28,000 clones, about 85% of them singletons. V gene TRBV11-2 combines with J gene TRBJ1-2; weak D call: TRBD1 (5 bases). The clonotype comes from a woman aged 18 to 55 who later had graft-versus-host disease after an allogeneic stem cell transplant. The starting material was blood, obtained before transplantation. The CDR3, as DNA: TGTGCCAGCAGCGGAGGGGTTTTCTATGGCTACACCTTC. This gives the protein CASSGGVFYGYTF.